This TCR beta chain was profiled in a study of human T cells and chemical hapten exposure. The time point is: healthy volunteer bleed at 6 weeks. Total RNA was isolated from unfractionated whole blood. This clonotype turned up a few times. Per the original data handling: A per-sample median of roughly 100,000 TCRs was observed, with a range of about 20,000 to 700,000. TCRdb re-analysed the RACE reads in MiXCR, keeping a single row per CDR3 protein. The V and J calls, along with clone size, are taken from TCRdb and not from the paper's own processing. The sample contains 65,000 to 80,000 distinct CDR3 sequences, over 8.5% of which appear only once. This TCR derives from a male donor in good health. Some clones in this sample may be carry-over from other donors' samples. What was sequenced was whole blood.

The CDR3 region is CASSLGGGSITDTQYF. The CDR3 region has the DNA TGTGCCAGCAGCCTGGGGGGAGGTTCTATAACAGATACGCAGTATTTT. This sequence joins TRBV3-1 and TRBJ2-3; possibly TRBD2 for D (6 bases). Trimming cost V 4 bases and J 3 bases, with 17 bases left between them. Germline loops: CDR1 LGHDT, CDR2 YNNKEL (reference sequence). The CDR3 spans 16 residues.